Shown below are 10 T cell receptor beta chains from a single sample sequenced in a study of Graves' ophthalmopathy and Graves' hyperthyroidism. The authors amplified TCR beta CDR3 regions, and they did so from RNA transcripts for repertoire sequencing. HTBI-primed first-round RT-PCR preceded second-round multiplex PCR. TCRdb recomputed calls from the multiplex PCR reads with MiXCR, one row per CDR3 protein. Here the sample spans some 1.1 million distinct CDR3 sequences, about two fifths being singletons. Sequenced sample: peripheral blood or thyroid tissue (not recorded which). The receptors originated from an adult man with Graves' hyperthyroidism.

In this sample, this clonotype turned up many times. The rearrangement uses TRBV7-6 and TRBJ2-7, with D possibly TRBD1 on 6 matching bases. CDR1 is SGHVS and CDR2 is FNYEAQ in the germline V gene. The CDR3 is made up of 14 amino acids. The germline V and J ends were trimmed by 3 bases and 5 bases, with 14 bases remaining between them. The CDR3 sequence: CASSLGAVWDEQYF. CDR3 bases: TGTGCCAGCAGCTTGGGGGCGGTCTGGGACGAGCAGTACTTC. Supplemented by reference TRBV7-6 and TRBJ2-7, the full variable domain reads GAGVSQSPRYKVTKRGQDVALRCDPISGHVSLYWYRQALGQGPEFLTYFNYEAQQDKSGLPNDRFSAERPEGSISTLTIQRTEQRDSAMYRCASSLGAVWDEQYFGPGTRLTVT.

CDR3 bases: TGTGCCATCAGCGGATTATCCCTGCGACAGGGGGCTTTCGAGACCCAGTACTTC. This gives the protein CAISGLSLRQGAFETQYF. J is TRBJ2-5 and V is TRBV10-3; 10 bases agree with TRBD1. V shed 6 bases, J shed 5 bases, and the junction held 18 bases outside the gene matches. The germline CDR1 and CDR2 sequences are ENHRY and SYGVKD. There are 18 residues in the CDR3.

The V call is TRBV11-2, the J call TRBJ1-3; D gene ambiguous. This CDR3 region has 14 residues. Germline values: CDR1 SGHAT, CDR2 FQNNGV. The V end was cut by 2 bases, the J end by 4 bases, with 9 bases between. In nucleotides, the CDR3 is TGTGCCAGCAGCTTATTTCGGGCCGGAAACACCATATATTTT. This encodes CASSLFRAGNTIYF.

This clonotype has more than one count but fewer than ten. This chain connects TRBV7-6 to TRBJ2-5, with 7 bases aligning to TRBD2. This CDR3 comprises 12 residues. Germline V gene lookup returns CDR1 SGHVS and CDR2 FNYEAQ. The V gene end was trimmed by 4 bases and the J gene end by 9 bases; junction bases not matched to a gene: 5. The CDR3 DNA reads TGTGCCAGCAGCTCCCGGGAGGCGGCCCAGTACTTC. As protein: CASSSREAAQYF.

This clonotype was seen repeatedly, ten times or more. This chain connects TRBV5-1 to TRBJ2-7, with 10 bases aligning to TRBD1. This CDR3 spans 16 amino acids. V trimming: 4 bases; J trimming: 2 bases; junction bases outside the gene matches: 9. Germline values: CDR1 SGHRS, CDR2 YFSETQ. In DNA form, the CDR3 reads TGCGCCAGCAGCATCGCCGGGACAGGGGACACCTACGAGCAGTACTTC. The encoded protein is CASSIAGTGDTYEQYF.

The CDR3: CASTSGITYEQYF. The DNA of the CDR3 is TGTGCCAGCACCTCGGGGATCACCTACGAGCAGTACTTC. The genes are TRBV6-2 or TRBV6-3 and TRBJ2-7, with D possibly being TRBD2 (5 bases). The CDR3 is 13 residues long. Germline V gene sequence: CDR1 MNHEY, CDR2 SVGEGT. Trimming removed 7 bases at V and 2 bases at J, with 12 bases between.

The rearrangement uses TRBV20-1 and TRBJ1-1, with D perhaps TRBD1 (6 bases). In germline, CDR1 is DFQATT, CDR2 SNEGSKA (reference sequence). V gave up 0 bases and J gave up 5 bases, with 13 bases separating them. The CDR3 contains 14 residues. The CDR3 here is CSARDWQGRTEAFF. CDR3 bases: TGCAGTGCTAGAGATTGGCAGGGGCGGACTGAAGCTTTCTTT.

The chain recombines TRBV30 with TRBJ2-5, with 9 bases that match TRBD1. Germline assignment: CDR1 GTSNPN and CDR2 SVGIG (reference sequence). This CDR3 comprises 15 residues. The ends lost 4 bases at V and 3 bases at J; junction bases unmatched: 9. As DNA, the CDR3 is TGTGCCTGGACTGAGGGACAGGGCAGGAAAGAGACCCAGTACTTC. It translates to CAWTEGQGRKETQYF.

This clonotype was observed many times. The V call is TRBV7-2, the J call TRBJ1-5, with D perhaps matching TRBD1 (5 bases). Germline CDR1 SGHTA, CDR2 FQGNSA. The CDR3 consists of 15 residues. Trimming removed 1 base from V and 4 bases from J, with 11 bases in between. CDR3 loop: CASSLVAGINQPQHF. CDR3 in DNA: TGTGCCAGCAGCTTAGTGGCAGGGATTAATCAGCCCCAGCATTTT.

This clonotype was detected a few times. The chain couples TRBV6-2 or TRBV6-3 to TRBJ1-1; the D gene is possibly TRBD1 (5 bases). Germline CDR1 is MNHEY and CDR2 is SVGEGT. Trimming removed 4 bases at V and 11 bases at J, with 14 bases between. The CDR3 has 12 amino acids. CDR3: CASSSTASGAFF. CDR3 DNA sequence: TGTGCCAGCAGTTCGACAGCCTCGGGGGCTTTCTTT.